A selection of T cell receptor beta chains follows, all from one sample in a study of T cell responses to AZD1222 COVID-19 vaccine. The assay was immunoSEQ multiplex PCR, and TCRdb's table has in-frame clones only and misses some. The sample consists of 140,000 to 150,000 clones, about 90% of them appearing once. The sequencing here drew on peripheral blood, taken 28 days after the second dose of the MenACWY control vaccine. These TCRs come from an adult who received the MenACWY meningococcal vaccine as a control. CDR3s include the opening cysteine and the closing phenylalanine or tryptophan. The D gene is left open where the match is weak. The size field is filled for only some rows; it gives once, few, many or a size class.

V	D	size	J	length	CDR3	DNA
TRBV27	TRBD2	-	TRBJ2-1	17	CASSQPSGGSSYNEQFF	TGTGCCAGCAGTCAACCGAGCGGGGGTAGCTCCTACAATGAGCAGTTCTTC
TRBV2	-	-	TRBJ2-2	14	CASKMTENTGELFF	TGTGCCAGCAAAATGACAGAGAACACCGGGGAGCTGTTTTTT
TRBV3-1/TRBV3-2	-	-	TRBJ2-5	14	CASSQTRQGETQYF	TGTGCCAGCAGCCAGACTAGACAGGGAGAGACCCAGTACTTC
TRBV13	-	-	TRBJ1-1	14	CASSLRGGNTEAFF	TGTGCCAGCAGCCTCCGGGGGGGAAACACTGAAGCTTTCTTT
TRBV5-8	TRBD1	-	TRBJ1-6	16	CASSLEQGVIGSPLHF	TGTGCCAGCAGCTTGGAACAGGGGGTAATCGGTTCACCCCTCCACTTT
TRBV4-3	-	-	TRBJ2-7	15	CASSQDAGSGYEQYF	TGCGCCAGCAGCCAAGATGCGGGATCAGGCTACGAGCAGTACTTC
TRBV5-1	-	-	TRBJ1-6	15	CASSLDSSYNSPLHF	TGCGCCAGCAGCTTGGACAGCTCCTATAATTCACCCCTCCACTTT
TRBV29-1	TRBD1	-	TRBJ2-7	14	CSVVVGQGGYEQYF	TGCAGCGTTGTTGTGGGACAGGGTGGATACGAGCAGTACTTC
TRBV7-9	-	-	TRBJ2-7	16	CASSLEPGQGFYEQYF	TGTGCCAGCAGCTTAGAACCTGGCCAGGGGTTTTACGAGCAGTACTTC
TRBV4-3	TRBD2	-	TRBJ2-1	17	CASSQDLRRGGKNEQFF	TGCGCCAGCAGCCAAGATCTCCGGCGGGGGGGCAAGAATGAGCAGTTCTTC
TRBV19	TRBD2	-	TRBJ2-1	15	CASRAGTSPYNEQFF	TGTGCCAGTAGAGCCGGGACTAGCCCTTACAATGAGCAGTTCTTC
TRBV6-5	-	-	TRBJ2-1	13	CASSFVRTNEQFF	TGTGCCAGCAGTTTTGTCAGGACGAATGAGCAGTTCTTC
TRBV7-2	-	-	TRBJ1-1	14	CASSLAGVSTEAFF	TGTGCCAGCAGCTTAGCAGGGGTGAGCACTGAAGCTTTCTTT
TRBV2	-	-	TRBJ1-4	14	CASSEVASSEKLFF	TGTGCCAGCAGTGAAGTGGCATCCTCTGAAAAACTGTTTTTT
TRBV4-3	TRBD1	-	TRBJ2-2	17	CASSQAPQGARDGELFF	TGCGCCAGCAGCCAAGCCCCACAGGGGGCGCGGGACGGGGAGCTGTTTTTT
TRBV3-1/TRBV3-2	-	once	TRBJ2-7	14	CASSQKQGSHEQYF	TGTGCCAGCAGCCAGAAGCAGGGGTCTCACGAGCAGTACTTC
TRBV5-8	-	-	TRBJ2-2	13	CASTPRRVQELFF	TGTGCCAGCACCCCACGTCGAGTCCAGGAGCTGTTTTTT
TRBV7-2	TRBD1	-	TRBJ2-1	14	CASSHQQGESEQFF	TGTGCCAGCAGCCACCAACAGGGGGAGAGTGAGCAGTTCTTC
TRBV18	-	-	TRBJ1-2	11	CASSRGDGYTF	TGTGCCAGCTCACGTGGGGATGGCTACACCTTC
TRBV7-9	-	-	TRBJ2-1	14	CASSLTATYNEQFF	TGTGCCAGCAGCTTGACAGCTACCTACAATGAGCAGTTCTTC
TRBV29-1	-	-	TRBJ2-6	13	CSVDSSGANVLTF	TGCAGCGTTGACTCCTCTGGGGCCAACGTCCTGACTTTC
TRBV6-2/TRBV6-3	-	-	TRBJ1-6	14	CASSYTTENSPLHF	TGTGCCAGCAGTTACACGACAGAAAATTCACCCCTCCACTTT
TRBV14	-	-	TRBJ1-6	16	CASSQGGVDYNSPLHF	TGTGCCAGCAGCCAAGGAGGGGTAGACTATAATTCACCCCTCCACTTT
TRBV28	-	-	TRBJ1-2	14	CASGSAGTELIGTF	TGTGCCAGCGGATCAGCCGGGACGGAATTAATTGGTACCTTC
TRBV18	-	-	TRBJ2-7	16	CASSPGELVTFGEQYF	TGTGCCAGCTCACCGGGAGAATTGGTAACCTTCGGCGAGCAGTACTTC
TRBV28	-	-	TRBJ2-5	13	CASGGLDQETQYF	TGTGCCAGCGGGGGGCTAGATCAAGAGACCCAGTACTTC
TRBV5-8	TRBD1	-	TRBJ1-5	19	CASSILQGTRDYSNQPQHF	TGTGCCAGCAGCATACTACAGGGGACCCGGGACTATAGCAATCAGCCCCAGCATTTT
TRBV6-1	-	-	TRBJ2-7	16	CASSAALGQTSYEQYF	TGTGCCAGCAGTGCGGCACTAGGACAGACCTCCTACGAGCAGTACTTC
TRBV28	-	-	TRBJ2-4	16	CASSPSGGASKNIQYF	TGTGCCAGCAGCCCCTCCGGGGGCGCGTCTAAAAACATTCAGTACTTC
TRBV29-1	TRBD2	-	TRBJ2-1	13	CSVELAGANEQFF	TGCAGCGTTGAACTCGCGGGAGCCAATGAGCAGTTCTTC
TRBV20-1	-	-	TRBJ2-7	13	CSASLQGRYEQYF	TGCAGTGCTAGTTTGCAGGGAAGATACGAGCAGTACTTC
TRBV5-1	-	-	TRBJ1-3	15	CASSPNTVNGNTIYF	TGCGCCAGCAGCCCCAATACAGTGAATGGAAACACCATATATTTT
TRBV10-3	-	-	TRBJ1-2	13	CAIDSGAGYGYTF	TGTGCCATTGACAGTGGCGCGGGCTATGGCTACACCTTC
TRBV9	-	-	TRBJ2-7	15	CASSSHPGLAYEQYF	TGTGCCAGCAGCTCCCATCCGGGACTCGCCTACGAGCAGTACTTC
TRBV12-3/TRBV12-4	TRBD1	-	TRBJ2-2	13	CASSTGTGGELFF	TGTGCCAGCAGTACAGGGACAGGCGGGGAGCTGTTTTTT
TRBV7-3	-	-	TRBJ2-1	12	CASSLIGNEQFF	TGTGCCAGCAGCTTAATTGGAAATGAGCAGTTCTTC
TRBV6-2/TRBV6-3	-	once	TRBJ1-6	17	CASSIIQGSLKNSPLHF	TGTGCCAGCAGCATCATACAGGGAAGCCTAAAAAATTCACCCCTCCACTTT
TRBV30	TRBD1	-	TRBJ1-2	16	CAWSPRGQGINYGYTF	TGTGCCTGGAGCCCTCGGGGACAGGGGATTAACTATGGCTACACCTTC
TRBV13	TRBD2	-	TRBJ2-3	17	CASSPGLAGASTDTQYF	TGTGCCAGCAGCCCGGGACTAGCGGGGGCTAGCACAGATACGCAGTATTTT
TRBV19	TRBD2	-	TRBJ2-3	16	CASSISPSGAVGTQYF	TGTGCCAGTAGTATTTCGCCTAGCGGGGCGGTAGGTACGCAGTATTTT